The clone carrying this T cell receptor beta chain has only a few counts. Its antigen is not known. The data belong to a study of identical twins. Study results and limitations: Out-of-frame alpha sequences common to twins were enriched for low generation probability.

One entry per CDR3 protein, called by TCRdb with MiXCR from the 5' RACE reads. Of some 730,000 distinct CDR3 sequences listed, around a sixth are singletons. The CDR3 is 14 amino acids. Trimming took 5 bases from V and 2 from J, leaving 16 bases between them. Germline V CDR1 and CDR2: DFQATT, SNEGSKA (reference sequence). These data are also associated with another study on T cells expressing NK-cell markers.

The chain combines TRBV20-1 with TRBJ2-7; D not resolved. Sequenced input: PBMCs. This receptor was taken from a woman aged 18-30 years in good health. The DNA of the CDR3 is TGCAGTGCTTATGACTGGAATCCCACCTACGAGCAGTACTTC. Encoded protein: CSAYDWNPTYEQYF.